This T cell receptor (beta chain) was found in a study of identical twins. Unique molecular identifiers were in the cDNA, with template-switch universal primer binding. Using its own MiXCR run on the 5' RACE reads, TCRdb lists one record per CDR3 protein. The sample consists of around 570,000 distinct CDR3 sequences, roughly 9.9% of them appearing once. This clonotype appeared many times. Separately, the same data were catalogued under a study of yellow fever vaccine responses in identical twins.

The source is a woman aged 18-35 years in good health. Sequenced material: PBMCs.

CDR3 DNA: TGCAGCGTTTTCTTTTCCCGGGAGACCCAGTACTTC. The encoded protein is CSVFFSRETQYF. This sequence joins TRBV29-1 and TRBJ2-5; D remains ambiguous. This CDR3 is built from 12 residues. V was cut by 5 bases and J by 5 bases, with 12 bases left in between. Germline V gene data show CDR1 as SQVTM and CDR2 as ANQGSEA.